This T cell receptor beta chain stems from a study of T cells in Graves' hyperthyroidism and ophthalmopathy. Study conclusions and caveats: Before onset, by a median of about seven months, the model predicted ophthalmopathy. Most expanded thyroid clonotypes above 0.001 also appeared in blood.

RNA transcripts were the template for amplifying TCR beta CDR3 regions. A first-round RT-PCR of the TCR CDR3 used the HTBI primer set. TCRdb passed the multiplex PCR reads through MiXCR, listing each CDR3 protein once. This table holds approximately 530,000 distinct CDR3 sequences, approximately 16% found once. In this sample, this clonotype turned up a few times. Its antigen is still unknown. Using more than 7.5 ml of fresh peripheral blood, PBMCs were prepared. The specimen sequenced was blood. This TCR was sampled from a woman younger than 30 with Graves' hyperthyroidism.

The DNA for the CDR3 is TGTGCCAGCAGTCTTCTCGGACAGCCCAATCAGCCCCAGCATTTT. Translation: CASSLLGQPNQPQHF. The genes are TRBV28 and TRBJ1-5; D might be TRBD1 (6 bases). Trimming left V 5 bases short and J 3 bases short, with 14 bases between. CDR1 MDHEN and CDR2 SYDVKM come from the germline V gene. The CDR3 length is 15 residues.